Included here is one T cell receptor beta chain sequence, with context. Its antigen is as yet unknown. In every patient, relapse followed autologous stem cell transplantation, while exposure to brentuximab vedotin differed. Under best response, outcomes were complete response, partial response or progressive disease. Produced via immunoSEQ multiplex PCR; TCRdb's table is partial and in-frame only. The sample yields nearly 55,000 clones, over 70% seen once. This entry is derived from a study of PD-1 blockade in classical Hodgkin lymphoma. General study findings and limits: TCR diversity rose significantly by C4D1 in CD4+ but not CD8+ cells. Baseline diversity resembling that of newly diagnosed patients was seen in complete responders. Why the repertoires differ is still unclear, perhaps disease activity or prior therapy.

The V end was cut by 7 bases, the J end by 4 bases, with 20 bases between. Germline lookup yields CDR1 SQVTM and CDR2 ANQGSEA. This CDR3 contains 15 residues. Source: peripheral blood mononuclear cells (PBMCs), taken at baseline. J is TRBJ1-3 and V is TRBV29-1; D is possibly TRBD1 (5 bases). This sequence was found in a human donor with classical Hodgkin lymphoma. CDR3 in DNA: TGCAGCGCTGGGGACGGCTTCGAGTCGGGAAACACCATATATTTT. The encoded protein is CSAGDGFESGNTIYF.